This T cell receptor (beta chain) was documented in a study of Graves' ophthalmopathy and Graves' hyperthyroidism. On the study more broadly: Investigators collected peripheral blood at initial diagnosis, before any treatment was given.

Whole-study findings and limits: Built on 13 signatures, a model told ophthalmopathy apart from stable hyperthyroidism with approximately 91% sensitivity and almost 84% specificity.

Diagnosis relied on clinical symptoms, serum thyroxine, TRAb, thyroid ultrasound and orbital computed tomography. The PBMCs originated from around 9.7 ml of fresh peripheral blood. The V gene end was trimmed by 4 bases and the J gene end by 0 bases; junction bases not matched to a gene: 10. Germline V gives CDR1 ENHRY, CDR2 SYGVKD. The CDR3 has 17 residues. The sample holds many counts of this clonotype. Its antigen is not identified. Amplified material comprised TCR beta CDR3 regions derived from RNA transcripts. Investigators did first-round RT-PCR with HTBI primers, then second-round multiplex PCR. One entry per CDR3 protein results from TCRdb running MiXCR on the multiplex PCR reads. This table has 360,000 or so distinct CDR3 sequences, approximately 20% appearing once.

This receptor was obtained from a woman younger than 35 with Graves' ophthalmopathy. The specimen sequenced was peripheral blood. The rearrangement joins TRBV10-3 to TRBJ1-1; 8 bases agree with TRBD1. The CDR3 DNA is TGTGCCATCAGTGCCGGACAGGGAGGAATGGTGAACACTGAAGCTTTCTTT. Translating gives CAISAGQGGMVNTEAFF.